This section outlines one TCR beta chain sequence together with its context. Its antigen is as yet unknown. This sample was included in a study of shared clonotypes between healthy human individuals. Study outcomes and limitations: Sampling included only blood; tissue repertoires likely differ. Rarefaction showed sorted-subset sequencing was incomplete despite large depth. Compared with memory subsets, naive subsets generally had larger estimated richness.

The CDR3 has 15 amino acids. V shed 5 bases and J shed 0 bases, with 11 bases lying between them. Germline CDR1 is MNHEY and CDR2 is SMNVEV (reference sequence). Original handling: ImmunoSEQ only sent back junction sequences with no quality scores, so filtering was done differently. The method was immunoSEQ multiplex PCR; TCRdb's version includes in-frame clones alone and lacks a portion of them. V, J and clone size are taken as reported in that table, and D and trimming were inferred from the DNA itself. Of more than 2 million clones in the sample, around 95% were seen once. The sequence was collected from a man younger than 35 in good health. V and J are TRBV27 and TRBJ2-4; D possibly corresponds to TRBD1 (6 bases). Sequencing was performed on naive CD4+ T cells sorted from blood. Subset defined: CD45RA+ positively selected. The CDR3 DNA reads as TGTGCCAGCAGTACTACAGGGTTAGCCAAAAACATTCAGTACTTC. Protein product: CASSTTGLAKNIQYF.